The 8 T cell receptor beta chains given below trace back to one sample, sequenced in a study of cytomegalovirus exposure and HLA in healthy donors. The PCR was carried out with 60 Vbeta primers and 13 Jbeta primers. Sequencing used immunoSEQ multiplex PCR; TCRdb keeps in-frame clones, though not all of them. The profile shows around 150,000 clones, around 57% of them singletons. Sequenced material: PBMCs. Every receptor here comes from a male donor in good health and CMV-seronegative.

This clone has more than one count but fewer than ten. The chain employs TRBV2 and TRBJ2-2; 7 nucleotides line up with TRBD2. Losses at the gene ends were 2 bases for V and 2 bases for J; bases not matched to a gene: 2. Looked up from germline, CDR1 is SNHLY and CDR2 is FYNNEI. The CDR3 spans 15 residues. CDR3 loop: CASSETGGNTGELFF. In nucleotides, the CDR3 is TGTGCCAGCAGTGAAACGGGGGGAAACACCGGGGAGCTGTTTTTT.

The chain recombines TRBV19 with TRBJ1-6; 7 positions match TRBD1. This CDR3 spans 16 amino acids. Germline V lookup: CDR1 LNHDA, CDR2 SQIVND (reference sequence). J was trimmed by 10 bases and V by 2 bases; bases with no gene match: 11. The CDR3 DNA is TGTGCCAGTAGTATATTGTCACAGGGGCTCGCGTCACCCCTCCACTTT. Protein product: CASSILSQGLASPLHF.

This rearrangement joins TRBV28 to TRBJ2-1, with 10 bases matching TRBD2. The CDR3 spans 12 residues. V gave up 7 bases and J gave up 8 bases; unmatched junction bases: 2. The germline gives CDR1 MDHEN, CDR2 SYDVKM. The DNA for the CDR3 is TGTGCCAGCACTGGGACTAGCGATGAGCAGTTCTTC. Protein: CASTGTSDEQFF.

The CDR3 here is CASRSLRGGGNQPQHF. The CDR3 DNA follows: TGTGCCAGTAGATCCCTCCGGGGGGGCGGCAATCAGCCCCAGCATTTT. The chain joins TRBV19 to TRBJ1-5, with D tentatively TRBD1 (6 bases). The CDR3 has 16 residues. Trimming pared 6 bases from V and 2 bases from J, leaving 17 bases between. CDR1 is LNHDA, CDR2 SQIVND, per germline (reference sequence).

This chain uses TRBV18 with TRBJ1-1; D might be TRBD1 (6 bases). Germline CDR1 and CDR2: KGHSH and LQKENI. Trimming cost V 6 bases and J 2 bases, with 16 bases left between them. The CDR3 contains 15 residues. CDR3 nucleotide sequence: TGTGCCAGCTCTACCGGGGGGGCCCAAAACACTGAAGCTTTCTTT. Translating gives CASSTGGAQNTEAFF.

The gene calls are TRBV2 and TRBJ1-1, with D unclear. Germline V gene data show CDR1 as SNHLY and CDR2 as FYNNEI. Between the trimmed V and J ends, which lost 8 bases and 1 base, there was a span of 11 bases. This CDR3 has 13 residues. CDR3 sequence (DNA): TGTGCCAGCGTTGGGAGCCCGAACACTGAAGCTTTCTTT. It codes for CASVGSPNTEAFF.

The chain employs TRBV7-9 and TRBJ1-2, with D possibly matching TRBD1 (5 bases). The CDR3 sequence is 18 residues long. The germline CDR1 and CDR2 sequences are SEHNR and FQNEAQ (reference sequence). The V and J ends lost 3 bases and 0 bases respectively, with 20 bases between them. CDR3 protein: CASSFGLRTSNTNYGYTF. For the CDR3, the DNA is TGTGCCAGCAGCTTCGGTTTACGGACAAGCAATACTAACTATGGCTACACCTTC.

This clone appeared a single time. The chain recombines TRBV2 with TRBJ2-7; D may be TRBD1 (6 bases). The CDR3 is 14 amino acids. Germline V lookup: CDR1 SNHLY, CDR2 FYNNEI. V was trimmed by 2 bases and J by 2 bases, leaving 10 bases between them. The CDR3 nucleotides read TGTGCCAGCAGTGAAAGGGGGAGAGCCTACGAGCAGTACTTC. This encodes CASSERGRAYEQYF.